This T cell receptor (beta chain) was retrieved from a study of CXCR3-negative and CXCR3-positive naive CD8 T cells. TRB cDNA libraries were made by UMI-labeled 5' RACE. One entry per CDR3 protein, without DNA, is what TCRdb gives after re-calling the 5' RACE reads. The sample totals around 40,000 distinct CDR3 sequences; its top ten clones hold approximately 15%. The V gene's germline CDR1 is MNHNY and CDR2 SVGAGI (reference sequence). This CDR3 region has 14 residues. The chain employs TRBV6-6 and TRBJ1-2. Sequenced: memory CD8+ T cells from blood. This clonotype was obtained from a human donor in good health. Some clones in this sample may be carry-over from other donors' samples. The CDR3 loop reads CASAEDSTYFGYTF.